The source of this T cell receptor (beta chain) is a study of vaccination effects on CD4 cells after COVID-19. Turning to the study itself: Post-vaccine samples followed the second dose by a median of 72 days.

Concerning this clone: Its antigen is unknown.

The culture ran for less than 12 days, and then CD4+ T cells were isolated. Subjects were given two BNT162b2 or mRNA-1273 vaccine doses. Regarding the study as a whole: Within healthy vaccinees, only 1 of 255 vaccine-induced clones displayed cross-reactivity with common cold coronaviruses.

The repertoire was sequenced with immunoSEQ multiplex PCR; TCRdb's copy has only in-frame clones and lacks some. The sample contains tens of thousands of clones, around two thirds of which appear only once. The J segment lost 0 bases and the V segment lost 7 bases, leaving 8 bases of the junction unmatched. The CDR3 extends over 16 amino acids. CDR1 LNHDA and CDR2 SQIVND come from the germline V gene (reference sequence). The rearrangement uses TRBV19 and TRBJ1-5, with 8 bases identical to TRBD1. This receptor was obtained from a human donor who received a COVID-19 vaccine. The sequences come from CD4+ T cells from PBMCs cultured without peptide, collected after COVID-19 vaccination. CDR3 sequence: CASTSGTGDSNQPQHF. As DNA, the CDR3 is TGTGCCAGTACCTCTGGGACAGGCGATAGCAATCAGCCCCAGCATTTT.